Listed here are 2 T cell receptor beta chains from one sample, sequenced in a study of esophageal squamous cell carcinoma under preoperative chemotherapy. Time point: after preoperative PTX-NDP chemotherapy. Each CDR3 protein is one row after TCRdb ran MiXCR on the PCR reads. In the table there are 30,000 to 35,000 distinct CDR3 sequences, around half of which are singletons. This material was collected from a patient given preoperative chemotherapy. These receptors were collected from a human donor with esophageal squamous cell carcinoma. The donor label of this sample is uncertain.

This sequence joins TRBV7-2 and TRBJ2-4; tentatively, D is TRBD1 or TRBD2 (6 bases each). The V gene's germline CDR1 is SGHTA and CDR2 FQGNSA. Trimming stripped 8 bases from V and 10 bases from J, with 24 bases between. This CDR3 has 15 residues. CDR3 in amino acids: CASGSGPGAKDIQYF. The CDR3 DNA reads as TGTGCCAGCGGCTCGGGGCCGGGGGCCAAGGATATTCAGTACTTC.

The chain links TRBV6-1 to TRBJ1-5; no reliable D call. CDR1 is MNHNS, CDR2 SASEGT, per germline. V lost 4 bases and J 13 bases, leaving 11 bases between the germline ends. This CDR3 has 11 amino acids. CDR3 DNA sequence: TGTGCCAGCAGTGGCTTTCCGGGACAGCATTTT. Amino acid sequence: CASSGFPGQHF.